This T cell receptor beta chain was found in a study of cytomegalovirus exposure and HLA in healthy donors. Study outcomes and limitations: Likely technical artifact: a cluster of highly shared sequence variants. Whilst most TCR sequences proved rare, a subset of public TCRs occurred across many donors.

This clone has only one observation. Its specificity is unknown. This CDR3 has 15 amino acids. Deletions cut 1 base from V and 5 bases from J, with 12 bases between. The V gene's germline CDR1 is MNHEY and CDR2 SMNVEV (reference sequence). Primers for the PCR totalled 60 Vbeta and 13 Jbeta. Produced via immunoSEQ multiplex PCR; TCRdb's table is partial and in-frame only. The sample gives 74,000 or so clones, 78% of which show up once; 4.5% to 7% is in the top ten. The material sequenced was PBMCs. The rearrangement uses TRBV27 and TRBJ1-5; D ambiguous. The sequence derives from a male donor in good health and CMV-seropositive. The DNA of the CDR3 is TGTGCCAGCAGTTTATTTTTACAGCCGGATCAGCCCCAGCATTTT. As protein: CASSLFLQPDQPQHF.